One and the same sample provided the 7 T cell receptor beta chains below, sequenced in a study of T-cell reconstitution after alpha-beta-depleted transplantation in children. It was with unique molecular identifiers that the TCRbeta library was prepared. One entry per CDR3 protein results from TCRdb running MiXCR on the PCR reads. The sample yields some 500,000 distinct CDR3 sequences, 15% to 20% seen once. The material was PBMCs from the stem cell graft donor, obtained from the stem cell graft. The receptors were sampled from a human donor who donated a stem cell graft to a child with acute lymphoblastic leukemia.

This clonotype was seen only a few times. The chain combines TRBV7-9 with TRBJ2-5; D perhaps matches TRBD2 (6 bases). The CDR3 runs to 16 residues. V lost 1 base to trimming and J lost 4 bases, with 16 bases between them. CDR1 and CDR2 (germline): SEHNR, FQNEAQ (reference sequence). CDR3 DNA sequence: TGTGCCAGCAGCTTAGTGACTGGGAGGTACCGAGAGACCCAGTACTTC. It translates to CASSLVTGRYRETQYF. Full variable domain (missing parts from reference TRBV7-9 and TRBJ2-5): DTGVSQNPRHKITKRGQNVTFRCDPISEHNRLYWYRQTLGQGPEFLTYFQNEAQLEKSRLLSDRFSAERPKGSFSTLEIQRTEQGDSAMYLCASSLVTGRYRETQYFGPGTRLLVL.

This chain joins TRBV5-1 and TRBJ2-5; TRBD1 matches at 7 bases. After removal of 0 bases from V and 1 base from J, the junction contained 9 bases not matched to a gene. The CDR3 has 17 amino acids. The germline gives CDR1 SGHRS, CDR2 YFSETQ. The CDR3 DNA reads as TGCGCCAGCAGCTTGGGGGGCCAAACAGGGGCCCAAGAGACCCAGTACTTC. Translation: CASSLGGQTGAQETQYF. Complete variable domain (other parts from reference TRBV5-1 and TRBJ2-5): KAGVTQTPRYLIKTRGQQVTLSCSPISGHRSVSWYQQTPGQGLQFLFEYFSETQRNKGNFPGRFSGRQFSNSRSEMNVSTLELGDSALYLCASSLGGQTGAQETQYFGPGTRLLVL.

This clonotype was picked up a small number of times. The rearrangement links TRBV27 to TRBJ1-5; 8 nucleotides line up with TRBD1. V dropped 5 bases and J dropped 1; count of bases not matched to a gene: 4. The CDR3 contains 15 residues. The germline V gene has CDR1 MNHEY and CDR2 SMNVEV (reference sequence). CDR3 coding DNA: TGTGCCAGCAGTCGGGACAGGAAGAGCAATCAGCCCCAGCATTTT. It specifies CASSRDRKSNQPQHF.

This clonotype has more than one count but fewer than ten. This chain uses TRBV12-3 or TRBV12-4 with TRBJ1-1, with D unclear. This CDR3 spans 15 amino acids. V was cut by 1 base and J by 0 bases, with 9 bases left in between. As DNA, the CDR3 is TGTGCCAGCAGTTTAGAACTAACAGTGAACACTGAAGCTTTCTTT. The encoded protein is CASSLELTVNTEAFF.

This rearrangement joins TRBV9 to TRBJ2-7; perhaps TRBD2 as D (6 bases). This CDR3 has 15 residues. Per germline, CDR1 SGDLS and CDR2 YYNGEE. The V end was cut by 0 bases, the J end by 1 base, with 11 bases between. DNA of the CDR3: TGTGCCAGCAGCGTAGGCGGGATCGGTTCCTACGAGCAGTACTTC. Translated, it gives CASSVGGIGSYEQYF.

The rearrangement joins TRBV7-9 to TRBJ1-1; possibly TRBD1 for D (5 bases). The CDR3 consists of 14 residues. CDR1 SEHNR and CDR2 FQNEAQ come from the germline V gene (reference sequence). Trimming removed 1 base at V and 7 bases at J, with 13 bases between. The DNA of the CDR3 is TGTGCCAGCAGCTTAGAGGGGTGGATTAATGAAGCTTTCTTT. It is translated as CASSLEGWINEAFF.

This clonotype was picked up a small number of times. The chain couples TRBV7-9 to TRBJ2-5; possible D gene TRBD1, 5 bases. V lost 7 bases and J lost 4, with 13 bases in between. Per the germline V gene, CDR1 is SEHNR and CDR2 is FQNEAQ (reference sequence). The CDR3 is made up of 13 amino acids. CDR3 protein: CASTWGELETQYF. CDR3 in DNA: TGTGCCAGCACCTGGGGCGAGCTAGAGACCCAGTACTTC.